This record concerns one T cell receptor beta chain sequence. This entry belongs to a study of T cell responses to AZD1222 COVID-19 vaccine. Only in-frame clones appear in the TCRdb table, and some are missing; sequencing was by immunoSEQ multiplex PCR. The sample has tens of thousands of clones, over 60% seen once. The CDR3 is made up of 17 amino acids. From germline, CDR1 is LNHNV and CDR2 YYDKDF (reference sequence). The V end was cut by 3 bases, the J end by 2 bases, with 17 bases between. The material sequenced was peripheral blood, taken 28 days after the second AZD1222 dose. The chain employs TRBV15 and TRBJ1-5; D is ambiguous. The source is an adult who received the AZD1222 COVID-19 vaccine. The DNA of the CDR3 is TGTGCCACCAGCAGGCTGCCCGGACGTATGGGCAATCAGCCCCAGCATTTT. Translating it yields CATSRLPGRMGNQPQHF.